This T cell receptor beta chain was identified during a study of OX40 agonist ivuxolimab in advanced cancers. Broader study findings: Low normalized T-cell clonal expansion was additionally recorded for some nonresponders.

Produced via immunoSEQ multiplex PCR; TCRdb's table is partial and in-frame only. The data contain around 65,000 clones, roughly nine tenths of them singletons. As concerns this clone: What it binds is unknown.

The germline CDR1 and CDR2 sequences are MDHEN and SYDVKM. V lost 2 bases and J 4 bases, leaving 9 bases between the germline ends. This CDR3 spans 14 amino acids. Autoimmune disease history or systemic immunosuppression led to patient exclusion. The sample was CD4+ or CD8+ T cells sorted from blood, taken in a trial of the OX40 agonist ivuxolimab. This chain connects TRBV28 to TRBJ1-5; no definite D call. This receptor was obtained from an adult with an advanced solid tumor such as melanoma, head and neck, liver or kidney cancer. CDR3 protein: CASSLILPNQPQHF. The CDR3 region has the DNA TGTGCCAGCAGTTTAATCCTCCCGAATCAGCCCCAGCATTTT.